A selection of T cell receptor beta chains follows, all from one sample in a study of lymphopenia after photon versus proton radiotherapy. Measured with immunoSEQ multiplex PCR; TCRdb has only the in-frame clones, and not every one. The table includes 23,000 or so clones, roughly 87% detected once. Sequenced material: peripheral blood, taken from a patient treated with photon-based radiotherapy. All receptors come from a man aged 50-59 years with gastric cancer. Each CDR3 is given with its conserved first and last residue.

>TRBV12-5
CASGFTTGVGQPQHF
>TRBV19
CASTHRVSSSGANVLTF
>TRBV5-1
CASSLDASDTDTQYF
>TRBV6-4
CASSIRSGANVLTF
>TRBV27
CASSFKGHSYEQYF
>TRBV5-6
CASSFRDPSTDTQYF
>TRBV18
CASSDRGHTEAFF
>TRBV5-1
CASSLAASGVGDTQYF
>TRBV15
CATSRFSGTGEEGTF
>TRBV30
CAWSGGRSEKLFF
>TRBV19
CASTPGTLPWGNTIYF
>TRBV6-5
CASRNRGPWTF
>TRBV19
CASTADSYNEQFF
>TRBV10-1
CATASSTDTQYF
>TRBV27
CASRFSGRADTQYF
>TRBV6-5
CASSSGTLQETQYF
>TRBV27
CASSARPGQVALEQFF
>TRBV5-1
CASSTNRRNPTGELFF